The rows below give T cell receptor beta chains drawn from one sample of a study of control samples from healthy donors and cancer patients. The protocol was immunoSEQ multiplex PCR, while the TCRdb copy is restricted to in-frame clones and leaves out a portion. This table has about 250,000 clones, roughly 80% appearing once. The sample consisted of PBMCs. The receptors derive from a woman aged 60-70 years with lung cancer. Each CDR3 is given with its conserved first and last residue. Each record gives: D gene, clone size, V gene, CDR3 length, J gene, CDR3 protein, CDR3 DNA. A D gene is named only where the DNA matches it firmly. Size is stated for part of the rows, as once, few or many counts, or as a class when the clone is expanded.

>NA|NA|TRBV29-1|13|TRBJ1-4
CSGSGGWGEKLFF
TGCAGCGGCTCTGGGGGTTGGGGGGAAAAACTGTTTTTT
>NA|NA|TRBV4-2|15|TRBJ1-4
CASSQGSQGGEKLFF
TGTGCCAGCAGCCAAGGTAGCCAGGGAGGTGAAAAACTGTTTTTT
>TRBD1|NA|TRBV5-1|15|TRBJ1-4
CASSGTGADNEKLFF
TGCGCCAGCAGCGGGACAGGGGCCGATAATGAAAAACTGTTTTTT
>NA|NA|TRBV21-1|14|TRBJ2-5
CARNGTGPQETQYF
TGTGCCAGGAATGGTACGGGGCCCCAAGAGACCCAGTACTTC
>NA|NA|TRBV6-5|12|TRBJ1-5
CASGRGDQPQHF
TGTGCCAGCGGGAGGGGCGATCAGCCCCAGCATTTT
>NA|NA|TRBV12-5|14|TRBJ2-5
CASGAGPRRETQYF
TGTGCTAGTGGGGCCGGTCCTCGAAGGGAGACCCAGTACTTC
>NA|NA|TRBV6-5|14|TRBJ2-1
CASNGSIHYNEQFF
TGTGCCAGCAATGGATCCATCCACTACAATGAACAGTTCTTC
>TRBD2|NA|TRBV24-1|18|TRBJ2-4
CATSDGRRPGGAKNIQYF
TGTGCCACCAGTGATGGCCGGCGGCCGGGGGGGGCCAAAAACATTCAGTACTTC
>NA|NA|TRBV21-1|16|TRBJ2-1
CASGLKDWTGYNEQFF
TGTGCCAGCGGACTAAAGGATTGGACAGGCTACAATGAGCAGTTCTTC
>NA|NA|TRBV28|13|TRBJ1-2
CASSLTDNYGYTF
TGTGCCAGCAGTCTGACAGATAACTATGGCTACACCTTC
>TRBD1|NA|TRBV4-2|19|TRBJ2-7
CASSQDQAWGTGGSYEQYF
TGTGCCAGCAGCCAAGATCAGGCGTGGGGGACAGGGGGATCCTACGAGCAGTACTTC
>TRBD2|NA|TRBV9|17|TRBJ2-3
CASSAFSGDPSTDTQYF
TGTGCCAGCAGCGCTTTTAGCGGGGACCCTAGCACAGATACGCAGTATTTT
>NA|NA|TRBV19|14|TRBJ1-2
CASSEDGPNYGYTF
TGTGCCAGTAGCGAGGACGGTCCTAACTATGGCTACACCTTC
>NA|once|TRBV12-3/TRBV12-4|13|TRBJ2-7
CASGLAASYEQYF
TGTGCCAGCGGCCTGGCGGCGAGCTACGAGCAGTACTTC
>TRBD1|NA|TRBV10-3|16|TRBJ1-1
CATSYRGISGNTEAFF
TGTGCCACATCTTACAGGGGGATATCAGGGAACACTGAAGCTTTCTTT
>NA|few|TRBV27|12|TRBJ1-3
CASSSGGNTIYF
TGTGCCAGCAGCTCAGGAGGAAACACCATATATTTT
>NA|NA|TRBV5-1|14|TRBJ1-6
CASSLVTAYSPLHF
TGCGCCAGCAGCTTGGTGACAGCATATTCACCCCTCCACTTT
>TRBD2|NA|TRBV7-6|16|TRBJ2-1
CASSSVAGGAGNEQFF
TGTGCCAGCAGCTCTGTAGCGGGAGGAGCGGGCAATGAGCAGTTCTTC
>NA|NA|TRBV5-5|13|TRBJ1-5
CASSRDSYQPQHF
TGTGCCAGCAGCCGGGACTCGTATCAGCCCCAGCATTTT
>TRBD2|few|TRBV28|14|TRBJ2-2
CASTTSGNTGELFF
TGTGCCAGTACGACTAGCGGTAACACCGGGGAGCTGTTTTTT
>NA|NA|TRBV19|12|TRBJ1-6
CASMRVVSPLHF
TGTGCCAGTATGAGGGTAGTCTCACCCCTCCACTTT
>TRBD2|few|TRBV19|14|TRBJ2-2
CASSLAGGTGELFF
TGTGCCAGTAGTTTAGCGGGGGGGACCGGGGAGCTGTTTTTT
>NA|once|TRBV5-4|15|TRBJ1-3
CASSLSGSSGNTIYF
TGTGCCAGCAGCTTGAGCGGGAGCTCTGGAAACACCATATATTTT
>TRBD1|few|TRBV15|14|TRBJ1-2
CATSRDRTGGGYTF
TGTGCCACCAGCAGAGATAGAACAGGGGGTGGCTACACCTTC
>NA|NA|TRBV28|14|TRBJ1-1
CGGGDPNRNTEAFF
TGTGGGGGGGGAGATCCCAACCGGAACACTGAAGCTTTCTTT
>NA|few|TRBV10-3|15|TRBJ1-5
CAIKEFGGPNQPQHF
TGTGCCATCAAGGAGTTCGGGGGGCCCAATCAGCCCCAGCATTTT
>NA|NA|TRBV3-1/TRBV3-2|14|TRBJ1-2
CASSQNMGVYGYTF
TGTGCCAGCAGCCAGAATATGGGGGTCTATGGCTACACCTTC
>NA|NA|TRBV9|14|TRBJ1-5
CASSVDTGRQPQHF
TGTGCCAGCAGCGTAGATACGGGGCGTCAGCCCCAGCATTTT
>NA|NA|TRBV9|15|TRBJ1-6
CASSTGGGSNSPLHF
TGTGCCAGCAGCACCGGAGGAGGGTCAAATTCACCCCTCCACTTT
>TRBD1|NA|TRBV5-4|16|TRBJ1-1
CASSLEPGQGNAEAFF
TGTGCCAGCAGCTTAGAACCGGGACAGGGGAACGCTGAAGCTTTCTTT
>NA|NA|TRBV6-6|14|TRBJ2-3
CASREEGRGDTQYF
TGTGCCAGCAGAGAGGAGGGCCGGGGAGATACGCAGTATTTT
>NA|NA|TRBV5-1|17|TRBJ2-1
CASSLDRAGPQGNEQFF
TGCGCCAGCAGCTTGGACCGAGCCGGCCCCCAAGGGAATGAGCAGTTCTTC
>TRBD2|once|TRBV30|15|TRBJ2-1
CAWSPAGTTHNEQFF
TGTGCCTGGAGCCCCGCCGGGACTACCCACAATGAGCAGTTCTTC
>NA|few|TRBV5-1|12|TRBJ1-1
CASSLTDTEAFF
TGCGCCAGCAGCTTGACGGACACTGAAGCTTTCTTT
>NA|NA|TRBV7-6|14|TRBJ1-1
CASSLGEGMAEAFF
TGTGCCAGCAGCTTAGGCGAGGGTATGGCTGAAGCTTTCTTT
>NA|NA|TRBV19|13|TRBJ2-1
CASSMEGYNEQFF
TGTGCCAGTAGTATGGAGGGATACAATGAGCAGTTCTTC
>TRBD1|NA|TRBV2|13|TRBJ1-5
CASRGTVLRPQHF
TGTGCCAGCAGGGGGACAGTTTTGAGGCCCCAGCATTTT
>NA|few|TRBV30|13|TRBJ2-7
CAWTPGTPYEQYF
TGTGCCTGGACTCCCGGGACACCCTACGAGCAGTACTTC
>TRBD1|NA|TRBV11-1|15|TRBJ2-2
CASSSGQANTGELFF
TGTGCCAGCAGCTCGGGACAGGCGAACACCGGGGAGCTGTTTTTT
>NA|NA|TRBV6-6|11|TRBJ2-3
CASSERRTQYF
TGTGCCAGCAGTGAGAGGAGGACGCAGTATTTT
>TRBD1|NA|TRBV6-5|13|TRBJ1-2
CAARQGDNYGYTF
TGTGCCGCGCGACAGGGAGACAACTATGGCTACACCTTC
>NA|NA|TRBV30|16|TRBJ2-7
CAWSVFSGAEAYEQYF
TGTGCCTGGAGTGTATTTTCGGGAGCAGAGGCTTACGAGCAGTACTTC
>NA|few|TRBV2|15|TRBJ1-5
CASRNLRTGNQPQHF
TGTGCCAGCAGAAATCTCCGTACGGGCAATCAGCCCCAGCATTTT
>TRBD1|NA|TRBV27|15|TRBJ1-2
CASSLVTGGNYGYTF
TGTGCCAGCAGTTTAGTTACAGGGGGTAACTATGGCTACACCTTC
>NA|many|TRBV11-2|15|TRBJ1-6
CASSLVGRANSPLHF
TGTGCCAGCAGCTTAGTAGGGCGGGCTAATTCACCCCTCCACTTT
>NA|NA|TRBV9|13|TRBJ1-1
CASSVDPGTEAFF
TGTGCCAGCAGCGTAGATCCGGGGACTGAAGCTTTCTTT
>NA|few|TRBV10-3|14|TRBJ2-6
CAISRESGANVLTF
TGTGCCATCAGCCGGGAATCTGGGGCCAACGTCCTGACTTTC
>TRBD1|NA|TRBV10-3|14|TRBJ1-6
CAISEPGDRSPLHF
TGTGCCATCAGTGAGCCTGGGGACAGGTCACCCCTCCACTTT
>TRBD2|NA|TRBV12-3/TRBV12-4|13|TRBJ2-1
CASSFLSGTVQFF
TGTGCCAGCAGTTTCCTTAGCGGGACGGTTCAGTTCTTC
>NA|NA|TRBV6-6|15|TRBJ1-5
CASSYNPRDAQPQHF
TGTGCCAGCAGTTACAACCCTAGGGACGCACAGCCCCAGCATTTT
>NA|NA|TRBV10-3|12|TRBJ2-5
CAISGELETQYF
TGTGCCATCTCAGGAGAATTAGAGACCCAGTACTTC
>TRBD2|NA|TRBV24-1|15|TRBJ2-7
CATSPSGTTSYEQYF
TGTGCCACCAGTCCTAGCGGGACCACCTCCTACGAGCAGTACTTC
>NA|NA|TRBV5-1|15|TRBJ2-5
CASSLGQQYQETQYF
TGCGCCAGCAGCTTGGGGCAGCAGTACCAAGAGACCCAGTACTTC
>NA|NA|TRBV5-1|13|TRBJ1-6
CASSLERDSPLHF
TGCGCCAGCAGCTTGGAAAGGGATTCACCCCTCCACTTT
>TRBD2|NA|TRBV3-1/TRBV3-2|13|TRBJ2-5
CASSLAAPGTQYF
TGTGCCAGCAGTCTAGCGGCCCCAGGGACCCAGTACTTC
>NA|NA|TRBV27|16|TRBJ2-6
CASSPQGRIRVNVLTF
TGTGCCAGCAGTCCCCAGGGACGGATTAGGGTCAACGTCCTGACTTTC